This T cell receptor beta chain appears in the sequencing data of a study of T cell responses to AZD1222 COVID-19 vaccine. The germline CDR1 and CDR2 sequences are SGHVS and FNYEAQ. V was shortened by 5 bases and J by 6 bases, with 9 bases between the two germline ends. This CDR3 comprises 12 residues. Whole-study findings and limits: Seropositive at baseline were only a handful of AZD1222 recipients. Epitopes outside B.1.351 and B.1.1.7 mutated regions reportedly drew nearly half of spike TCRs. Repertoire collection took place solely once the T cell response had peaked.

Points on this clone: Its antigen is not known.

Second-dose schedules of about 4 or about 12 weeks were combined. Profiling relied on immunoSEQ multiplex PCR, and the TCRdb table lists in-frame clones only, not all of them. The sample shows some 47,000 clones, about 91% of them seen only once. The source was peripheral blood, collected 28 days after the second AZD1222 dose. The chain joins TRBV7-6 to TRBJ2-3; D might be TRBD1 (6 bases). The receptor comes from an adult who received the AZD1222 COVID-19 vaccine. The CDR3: CASSPRGDTQYF. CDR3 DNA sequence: TGTGCCAGCAGCCCGAGGGGGGATACGCAGTATTTT.